The sequence of this TCR beta chain was determined in a study of shared clonotypes between healthy human individuals (dated by TCRdb to 2020 to 2022). Regarding the complete study: The cohort comprised a couple of women and a few men aged 18 to 49 years. For each donor, three plates each were used for CD4 naive and CD4 memory, two plates were used for CD8 naive, and one plate was used for CD8 memory. To estimate repertoire size and how much clonotype sharing occurs between individuals, the study deeply sequenced the blood TCR repertoires of several healthy adults. Different laboratories and diverse techniques were used to prepare libraries and sequence TCR repertoires, to increase sequencing depth and limit assay-specific biases. Leukapheresis yielded between about 0.8 and 8.9 billion PBMCs per donor. General conclusions and limits of the study: Rarefaction of sorted-subset datasets indicated incomplete sequencing despite the large sequencing depth. Sampling was limited to blood, and TCR repertoires in tissue likely differ from TCR repertoires in blood. Pairwise subsampling indicated that sequencing depth was expected to affect the degree of clonotype sharing among donors. Larger estimated clonotype richness was generally found for naive subsets than for memory subsets. Because the study included a small number of donors, the genetic and exposure-history diversity represented was limited. Compared with non-shared clonotypes, clonotypes shared by all four sorted-subset donors had higher generation probabilities. Sharing across a few donors was observed for around 4.8% of naive CD4, over 3% of naive CD8, about 2.3% of memory CD4, and around 0.42% of memory CD8 clonotypes.

Donors were healthy HIV-negative adults with no recently reported acute infections or vaccinations. All donors were Caucasian adults living in Nashville, Tennessee, USA. CD4+ T cells were enriched by magnetic negative selection, after which naive cells were positively selected on CD45RA and the negative fraction was taken as the memory subset. After blood collection by leukapheresis, PBMCs were isolated using Ficoll-Histopaque density gradient centrifugation and then cryopreserved in the vapor phase of liquid nitrogen. Analytical flow cytometry was used to check the purity and quantity of each magnetically sorted T cell population. Each sorted fraction had its genomic DNA isolated and then quantified by UV absorbance on a Nanodrop 2000c. CDR1 and CDR2, per the germline V gene, are LGHNA and YNFKEQ. V is pruned by 5 bases and J by 3 bases, leaving 7 bases of the junction without a gene match. Measured from the cysteine to the phenylalanine, the CDR3 is 16 residues long. Only CDR3 DNA is held: 48 bases, read in frame from base 1.

TCR CDR3 regions were amplified from genomic DNA by multiplex PCR using the deep immunoSEQ assay. Extracted genomic DNA from each cell subset was spread evenly across all wells of several immunoSEQ 96-well plates, with each plate serving as a replicate. For sorted subsets, about 0.2 ug genomic DNA, equal to tens of thousands of T cell genomes, was loaded into each replicate PCR. Purified libraries were measured with a Qubit 3.0 fluorometer, size-checked on a Bioanalyzer 2100, and measured again with the KAPA Library Quantification kit. Every immunoSEQ 96-well plate was sequenced on a dedicated single-read 150-cycle Illumina NextSeq 550 flow cell. As for the original processing: The immunoSEQ output contained only junctional sequences without quality scores, so filtering could not match that applied to full-length reads. To assign V/J genes and CDR3, sequences were annotated using PyIR, a Python wrapper for IgBLAST v1.9, with IMGT germline references. Reads were filtered out if the reads had weak V/J assignments (E-value above 1e-6), no CDR3, stop codons, out-of-frame junctions, or ambiguous translated residues. V3J clonotypes were defined as sequences sharing the same inferred V gene, J gene, and CDR3 amino acid sequence. Percentage overlap between repertoires was computed as shared unique clonotypes divided by the size of the smaller repertoire. Three approaches were used to assess repertoire richness: RTK rarefaction, the Chao1 estimator, and Recon v2.1 estimates of unobserved clonotypes. Generation probabilities were computed with OLGA for all TCRbeta clonotypes obtained by the gDNA method from four donors. Imported from immuneACCESS, the table was reduced by TCRdb to in-frame sequences with V and J called. These copies leave out some clones; in studies compared against another copy, an unresolved V gene accounts for under half, and the cause of the remainder is not known. V, J and clone size are taken as reported in that table, and D and trimming were inferred from the DNA itself. The sample table lists 2 million to 2.5 million clones, about 90% of them with a count of one. The leading ten clones occupy approximately 0.4% of the sample.

In regard to this clone: The target of this receptor is not known. Per-base quality was not reported, and no clone a single base away is much larger than it.

The TCR sequence derives from a man younger than 30 in good health. Some clones in this sample may be carry-over from other donors' samples. The source material was naive CD4+ T cells from PBMCs. The cell subset or site label here, explained by the study, means: CD45RA+ positively selected. The rearrangement joined TRBV4-2 to TRBJ2-3, and TRBD2 aligns with 11 junction nucleotides. CDR3 protein: CASSSLAGGGTDTQYF. The nucleotide sequence reads TGTGCCAGCAGCTCTTTAGCGGGAGGGGGGACAGATACGCAGTATTTT.